This T cell receptor (beta chain) was sequenced for a study of response to subunit inactivated influenza vaccine. Unmatched junction bases numbered 5, after V lost 5 bases and J lost 6 bases. The germline CDR1 and CDR2 sequences are SEHNR and FQNEAQ (reference sequence). The CDR3 has 14 amino acids. One entry per CDR3 protein results from TCRdb running MiXCR on the RT-PCR reads. The table lists about 570,000 distinct CDR3 sequences, roughly 12% of them singletons. The same data also contributed to another study, on T cells expressing NK-cell markers. Per that paper: 5'RACE template switching with UMIs generated TCR beta cDNA.

The sequencing used PBMCs from blood, collected on the day of vaccination. This receptor was taken from a man aged 45-60 years who received an inactivated influenza vaccine. The chain carries TRBV7-9 and TRBJ2-2; 8 bases are shared with TRBD1. CDR3 sequence reads: CASSRTGRAGELFF. The DNA for the CDR3 is TGTGCCAGCAGCAGGACAGGGCGCGCCGGGGAGCTGTTTTTT.